The 12 T cell receptor beta chains listed next were all sequenced from one sample in a study of molecular identifiers for immune sequencing clone quantification. TCRdb recomputed calls from the PCR reads with MiXCR, one row per CDR3 protein. Of over 300,000 distinct CDR3 sequences in the sample, about 23% are singletons; the top ten hold 0.74%. Specimen: naive CD8+ T cells from blood, with Jurkat cell RNA spiked in. The subset was: FACS-sorted CD8+CD4-CCR7+CD45RA+ naive T cells. Receptors were obtained from a human donor in good health. Some libraries in this study had Jurkat cell RNA spiked in.

Only a few counts were recorded for this clonotype. The CDR3 protein is CASSLNIIRGGRAGPHEQFF. Here the CDR3 DNA reads TGCGCCAGCAGCTTGAACATTATTAGGGGCGGGAGGGCCGGACCCCATGAGCAGTTCTTC. V gene TRBV5-1 combines with J gene TRBJ2-1, with 9 bases lining up with TRBD2. The CDR3 totals 20 residues. Germline CDR1 and CDR2: SGHRS and YFSETQ. The V gene end was trimmed by 1 base and the J gene end by 8 bases; junction bases not matched to a gene: 22.

Of note for this clonotype: This may come from a read error, since a much larger clone is one base off. The missing conserved phenylalanine or tryptophan at the end of this CDR3 makes a read error likely. The CDR3 DNA follows: TGTGCCAGCAGCTTAGTTGTGGGCCCGTCCTACAATGAGCAGTTCCTC. It codes for CASSLVVGPSYNEQFL. The V and J genes are TRBV7-9 and TRBJ2-1; unclear D gene. The CDR3 is 16 amino acids. The germline V and J ends were trimmed by 1 base and 1 base, with 11 bases remaining between them. Per the germline V gene, CDR1 is SEHNR and CDR2 is FQNEAQ (reference sequence).

V is TRBV30 and J is TRBJ2-7; the D is unclear. CDR3 length: 11 amino acids. The V gene lost 0 bases and the J gene lost 5 bases, with 5 bases spanning the gap. Germline lookup yields CDR1 GTSNPN and CDR2 SVGIG (reference sequence). Written as DNA, the CDR3 is TGTGCCTGGAGTGTAACCCACGAGCAGTACTTC. Protein sequence: CAWSVTHEQYF.

This clonotype was observed a handful of times. The chain employs TRBV2 and TRBJ1-5, with TRBD1 matching over 9 bases. The CDR3 has 17 amino acids. In germline, CDR1 is SNHLY, CDR2 FYNNEI. J lost 3 bases, V lost 6 bases, and 12 bases had no gene match. CDR3 amino acids: CASSVTWDRAFNQPQHF. In DNA, the CDR3 is TGTGCCAGCAGCGTAACTTGGGACAGGGCCTTCAATCAGCCCCAGCATTTT. Supplemented by reference TRBV2 and TRBJ1-5, the full variable domain reads EPEVTQTPSHQVTQMGQEVILRCVPISNHLYFYWYRQILGQKVEFLVSFYNNEISEKSEIFDDQFSVERPDGSNFTLKIRSTKLEDSAMYFCASSVTWDRAFNQPQHFGDGTRLSIL.

This chain uses TRBV7-9 with TRBJ2-3, with no clear D. From germline, CDR1 is SEHNR and CDR2 FQNEAQ (reference sequence). Trimming took 5 bases from V and 1 from J, leaving 13 bases between them. There are 15 residues in the CDR3. The CDR3 here is CASSLEFGGTDTQYF. CDR3 sequence (DNA): TGTGCCAGCAGCCTCGAGTTTGGGGGCACAGATACGCAGTATTTT. Supplemented by reference TRBV7-9 and TRBJ2-3, the full variable domain reads DTGVSQNPRHKITKRGQNVTFRCDPISEHNRLYWYRQTLGQGPEFLTYFQNEAQLEKSRLLSDRFSAERPKGSFSTLEIQRTEQGDSAMYLCASSLEFGGTDTQYFGPGTRLTVL.

This clonotype was seen a few times. J is TRBJ2-1 and V is TRBV28; 14 nucleotides agree with TRBD2. Per germline, CDR1 MDHEN and CDR2 SYDVKM. V lost 5 bases and J lost 5; bases outside the gene matches: 5. This CDR3 contains 16 residues. CDR3 sequence (DNA): TGTGCCAGCAGTCCAGCGGGACTAGCGGGAGACAATGAGCAGTTCTTC. It is translated as CASSPAGLAGDNEQFF.

In the case of this clonotype: This may arise from a read error, as a much more abundant clone is one base away. The rearrangement joins TRBV4-3 to TRBJ1-5, with a possible D match to TRBD1 (6 bases). Germline CDR1 reads LGHNA; CDR2 reads YSLEER. V was clipped by 0 bases and J by 6 bases, with 15 bases between them. This CDR3 spans 16 amino acids. The CDR3 coding sequence is TGCGCCAGCAGCCAAGAGGCCGGGACATGGGGTCAGCCCCAGCATTTT. It is translated as CASSQEAGTWGQPQHF.

V and J are TRBV13 and TRBJ2-7; no clear D gene. The V gene lost 8 bases and the J gene lost 6 bases, with 17 bases spanning the gap. This CDR3 comprises 13 residues. From germline, CDR1 is PRHDT and CDR2 FYEKMQ (reference sequence). For the CDR3, the DNA is TGTGCCAGCGGTCTGGGCTCTACTGCCGAGCAGTACTTC. Translating gives CASGLGSTAEQYF.

Worth noting for this clonotype: This may arise from a read error, as a much more abundant clone is one base away. The chain carries TRBV4-3 and TRBJ2-3; the D is unclear. The CDR3 spans 13 residues. Germline V gene data show CDR1 as LGHNA and CDR2 as YSLEER. V lost 2 bases to trimming and J lost 6 bases, with 9 bases between them. DNA for the CDR3: TGCGCCAGCAGCCAAATGCCCTGGGATACGCAGTATTTT. Encoded protein: CASSQMPWDTQYF.

This clonotype was recorded a few times. Without the conserved terminal phenylalanine or tryptophan, this CDR3 likely stems from a read error. The CDR3, as DNA: TGTGCCAGCAGTACTAGCGGGGGGGTCTACAATGAGCAGTTCCTC. As protein: CASSTSGGVYNEQFL. This sequence joins TRBV25-1 and TRBJ2-1; 13 positions agree with TRBD2. The germline gives CDR1 MGHDK, CDR2 SYGVNS. CDR3 size: 15 residues. Trimming cost V 5 bases and J 3 bases; bases outside gene matches: 1.

This clonotype has more than one count but fewer than ten. J is TRBJ2-5 and V is TRBV19, with 11 bases aligning to TRBD1. V lost 5 bases and J lost 2; bases outside the gene matches: 22. The CDR3 sequence is 21 residues long. CDR1 and CDR2 from the germline V gene are LNHDA and SQIVND (reference sequence). CDR3 residues: CASSSHLGESLGQGAQETQYF. The CDR3 DNA reads TGTGCCAGTAGTTCTCATCTTGGGGAATCCCTCGGACAGGGGGCGCAAGAGACCCAGTACTTC.

In its sample, this clonotype was seen many times. This rearrangement joins TRBV28 to TRBJ2-3; 9 nucleotides line up with TRBD1. This CDR3 region has 15 residues. Germline V gene sequence: CDR1 MDHEN, CDR2 SYDVKM. J was trimmed by 2 bases and V by 3 bases; bases with no gene match: 3. In DNA, the CDR3 is TGTGCCAGCAGTTTTACAGGGGGCATCACAGATACGCAGTATTTT. Protein: CASSFTGGITDTQYF.